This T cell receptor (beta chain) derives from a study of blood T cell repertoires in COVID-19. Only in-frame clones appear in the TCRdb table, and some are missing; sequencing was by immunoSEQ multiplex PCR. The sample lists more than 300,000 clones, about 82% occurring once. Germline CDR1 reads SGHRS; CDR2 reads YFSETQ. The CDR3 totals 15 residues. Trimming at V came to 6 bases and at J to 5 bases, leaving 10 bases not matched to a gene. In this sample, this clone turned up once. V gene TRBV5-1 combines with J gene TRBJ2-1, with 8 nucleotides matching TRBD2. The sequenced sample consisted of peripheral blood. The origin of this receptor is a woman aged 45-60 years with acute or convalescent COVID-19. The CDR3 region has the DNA TGCGCCAGCACTAGAGCGGGAGAAAGGGACAATGAGCAGTTCTTC. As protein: CASTRAGERDNEQFF.